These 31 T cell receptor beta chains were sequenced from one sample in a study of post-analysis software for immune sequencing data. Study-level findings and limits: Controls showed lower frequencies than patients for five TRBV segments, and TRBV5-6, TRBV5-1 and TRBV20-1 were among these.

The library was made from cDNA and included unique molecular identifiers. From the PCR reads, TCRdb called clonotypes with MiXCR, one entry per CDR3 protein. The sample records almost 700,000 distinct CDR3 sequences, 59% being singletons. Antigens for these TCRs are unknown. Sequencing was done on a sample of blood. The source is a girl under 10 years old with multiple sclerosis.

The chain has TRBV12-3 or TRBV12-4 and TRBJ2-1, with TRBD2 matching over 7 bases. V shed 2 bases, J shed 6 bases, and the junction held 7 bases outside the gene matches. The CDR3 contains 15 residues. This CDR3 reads CASSLKLAVPNEQFF. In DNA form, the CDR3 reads TGTGCCAGCAGTTTAAAGCTAGCGGTCCCCAATGAGCAGTTCTTC.

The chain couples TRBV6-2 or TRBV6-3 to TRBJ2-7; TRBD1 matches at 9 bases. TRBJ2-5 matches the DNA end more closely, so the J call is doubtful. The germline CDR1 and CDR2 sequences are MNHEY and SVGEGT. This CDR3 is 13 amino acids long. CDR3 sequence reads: CASRDRGWQTQYF. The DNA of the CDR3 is TGTGCCAGCAGGGACAGGGGTTGGCAGACCCAGTACTTC.

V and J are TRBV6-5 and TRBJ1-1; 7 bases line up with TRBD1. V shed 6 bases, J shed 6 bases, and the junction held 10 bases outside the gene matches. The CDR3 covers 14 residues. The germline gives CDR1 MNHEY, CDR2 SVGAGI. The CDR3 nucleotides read TGTGCCAGCAGGAAAACAGGGGTATTCGCTGAAGCTTTCTTT. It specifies CASRKTGVFAEAFF.

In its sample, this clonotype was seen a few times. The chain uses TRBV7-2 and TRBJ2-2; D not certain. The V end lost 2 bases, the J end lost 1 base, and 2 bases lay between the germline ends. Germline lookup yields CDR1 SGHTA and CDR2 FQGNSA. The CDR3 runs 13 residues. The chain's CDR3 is CASSLMNTGELFF. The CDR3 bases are TGTGCCAGCAGCTTAATGAACACCGGGGAGCTGTTTTTT.

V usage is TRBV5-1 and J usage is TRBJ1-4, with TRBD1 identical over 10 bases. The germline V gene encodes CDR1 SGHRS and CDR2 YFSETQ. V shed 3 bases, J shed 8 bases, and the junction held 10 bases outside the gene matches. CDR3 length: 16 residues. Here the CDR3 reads CASSSNAGTGAEKLFF. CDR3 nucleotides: TGCGCCAGCAGCTCGAACGCCGGGACAGGGGCCGAAAAACTGTTTTTT.

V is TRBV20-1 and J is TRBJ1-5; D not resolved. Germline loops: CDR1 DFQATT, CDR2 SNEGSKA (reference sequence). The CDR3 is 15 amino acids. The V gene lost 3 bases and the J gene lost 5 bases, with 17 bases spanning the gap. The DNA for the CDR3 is TGCAGTGCTAGGACATCGCGGAGCATTGATCAGCCCCAGCATTTT. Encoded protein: CSARTSRSIDQPQHF.

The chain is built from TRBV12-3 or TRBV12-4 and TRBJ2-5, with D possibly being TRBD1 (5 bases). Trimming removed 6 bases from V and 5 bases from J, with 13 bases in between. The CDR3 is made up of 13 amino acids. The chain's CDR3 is CASSQGRRETQYF. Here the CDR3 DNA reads TGTGCCAGCAGCCAGGGAAGACGCGAGACCCAGTACTTC.

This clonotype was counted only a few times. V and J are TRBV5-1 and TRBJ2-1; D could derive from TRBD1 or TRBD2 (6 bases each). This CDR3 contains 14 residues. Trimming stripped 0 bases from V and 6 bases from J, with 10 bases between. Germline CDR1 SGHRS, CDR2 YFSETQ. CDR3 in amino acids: CASSLVPGANEQFF. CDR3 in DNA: TGCGCCAGCAGCTTGGTCCCGGGGGCCAATGAGCAGTTCTTC.

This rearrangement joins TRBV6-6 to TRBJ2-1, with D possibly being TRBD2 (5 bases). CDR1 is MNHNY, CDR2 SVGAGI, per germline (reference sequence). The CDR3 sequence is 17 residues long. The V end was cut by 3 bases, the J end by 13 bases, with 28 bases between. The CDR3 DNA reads TGTGCCAGCAGTTATGCCTCGGGATCTCAAACCCCGAGGCAACAGTTCTTC. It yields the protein CASSYASGSQTPRQQFF.

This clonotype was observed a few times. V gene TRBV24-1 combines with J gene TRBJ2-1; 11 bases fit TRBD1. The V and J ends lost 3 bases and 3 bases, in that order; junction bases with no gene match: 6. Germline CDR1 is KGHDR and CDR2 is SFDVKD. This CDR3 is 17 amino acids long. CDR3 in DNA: TGTGCCACCAGTGATACGTTGGGACAGGGGGACTACAATGAGCAGTTCTTC. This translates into CATSDTLGQGDYNEQFF.

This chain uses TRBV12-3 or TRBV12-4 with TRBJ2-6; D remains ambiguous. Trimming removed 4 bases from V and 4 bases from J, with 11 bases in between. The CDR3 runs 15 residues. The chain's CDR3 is CASSYVPLGANVLTF. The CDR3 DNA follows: TGTGCCAGCAGTTACGTCCCTCTCGGGGCCAACGTCCTGACTTTC.

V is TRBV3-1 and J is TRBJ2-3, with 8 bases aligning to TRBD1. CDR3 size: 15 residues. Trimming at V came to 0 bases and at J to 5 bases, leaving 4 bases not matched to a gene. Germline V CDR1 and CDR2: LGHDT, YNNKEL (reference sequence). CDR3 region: CASSQEGTGRDTQYF. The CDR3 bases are TGTGCCAGCAGCCAAGAGGGGACAGGTAGAGATACGCAGTATTTT.

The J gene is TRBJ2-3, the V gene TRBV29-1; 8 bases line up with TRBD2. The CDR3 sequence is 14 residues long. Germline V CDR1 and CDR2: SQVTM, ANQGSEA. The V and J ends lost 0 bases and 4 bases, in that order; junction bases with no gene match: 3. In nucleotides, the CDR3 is TGCAGCGTTGAAGAGGCGGGGGGAGCAGATACGCAGTATTTT. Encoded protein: CSVEEAGGADTQYF.

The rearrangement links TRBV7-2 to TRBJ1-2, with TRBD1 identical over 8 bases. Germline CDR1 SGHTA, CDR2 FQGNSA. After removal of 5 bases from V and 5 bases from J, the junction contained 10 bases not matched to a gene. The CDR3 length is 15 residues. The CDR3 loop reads CASSTGTGTGYGYTF. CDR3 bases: TGTGCCAGCAGCACGGGAACCGGGACAGGATATGGCTACACCTTC.

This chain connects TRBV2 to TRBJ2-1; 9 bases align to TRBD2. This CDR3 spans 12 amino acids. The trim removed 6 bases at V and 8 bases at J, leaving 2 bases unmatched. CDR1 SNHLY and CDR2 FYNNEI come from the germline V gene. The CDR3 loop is CASRLAGDEQFF. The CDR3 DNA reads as TGTGCCAGCAGACTAGCGGGTGATGAGCAGTTCTTC.

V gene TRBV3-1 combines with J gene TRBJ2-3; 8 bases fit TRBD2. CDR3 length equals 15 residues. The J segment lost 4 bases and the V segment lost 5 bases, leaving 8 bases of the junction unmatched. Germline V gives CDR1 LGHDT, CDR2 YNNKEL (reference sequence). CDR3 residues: CASSSRGGRADTQYF. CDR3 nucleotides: TGTGCCAGCAGCTCTCGGGGGGGCCGAGCAGATACGCAGTATTTT.

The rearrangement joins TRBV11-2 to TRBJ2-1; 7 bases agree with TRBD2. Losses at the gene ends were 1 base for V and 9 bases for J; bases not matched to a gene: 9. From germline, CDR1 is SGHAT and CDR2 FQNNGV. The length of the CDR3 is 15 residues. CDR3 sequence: CASSLVMAGRGEQFF. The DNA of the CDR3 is TGTGCCAGCAGCTTAGTTATGGCGGGGAGGGGTGAGCAGTTCTTC.

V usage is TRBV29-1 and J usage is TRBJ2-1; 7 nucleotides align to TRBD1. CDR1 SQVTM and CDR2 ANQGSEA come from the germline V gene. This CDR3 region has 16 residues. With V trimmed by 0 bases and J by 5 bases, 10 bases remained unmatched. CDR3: CSVEDEGVTGHNEQFF. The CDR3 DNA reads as TGCAGCGTTGAAGATGAGGGCGTGACAGGGCACAATGAGCAGTTCTTC.

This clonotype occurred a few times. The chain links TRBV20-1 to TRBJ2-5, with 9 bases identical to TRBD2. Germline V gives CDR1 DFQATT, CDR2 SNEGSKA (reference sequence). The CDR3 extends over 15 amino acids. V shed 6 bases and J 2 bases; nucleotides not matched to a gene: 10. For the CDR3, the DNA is TGCAGTGCCCTAGAGCTAGCGGGACCACAAGAGACCCAGTACTTC. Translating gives CSALELAGPQETQYF.

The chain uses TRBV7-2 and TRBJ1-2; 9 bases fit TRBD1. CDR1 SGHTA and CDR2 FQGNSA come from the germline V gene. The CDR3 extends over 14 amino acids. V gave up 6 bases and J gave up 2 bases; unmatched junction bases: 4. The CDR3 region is CASSRGQGNYGYTF. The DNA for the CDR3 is TGTGCCAGCAGTCGCGGACAGGGGAACTATGGCTACACCTTC.

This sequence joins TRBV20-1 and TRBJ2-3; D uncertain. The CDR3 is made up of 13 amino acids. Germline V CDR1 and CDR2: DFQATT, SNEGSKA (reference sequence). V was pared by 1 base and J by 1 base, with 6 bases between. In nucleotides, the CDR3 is TGCAGTGCTAGAGGGACGGGCACAGATACGCAGTATTTT. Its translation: CSARGTGTDTQYF.

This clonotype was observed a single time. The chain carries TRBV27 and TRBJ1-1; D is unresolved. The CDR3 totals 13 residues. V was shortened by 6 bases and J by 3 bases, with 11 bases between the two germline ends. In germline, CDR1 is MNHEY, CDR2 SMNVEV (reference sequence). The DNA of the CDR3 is TGTGCCAGCAGCTACTCCTCTTACACTGAAGCTTTCTTT. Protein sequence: CASSYSSYTEAFF.

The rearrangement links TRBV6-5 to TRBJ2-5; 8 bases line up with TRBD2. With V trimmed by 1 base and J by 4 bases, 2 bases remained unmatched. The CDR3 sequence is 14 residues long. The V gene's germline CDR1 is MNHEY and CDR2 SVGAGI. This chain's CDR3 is CASSYWAGGETQYF. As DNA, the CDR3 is TGTGCCAGCAGTTACTGGGCGGGAGGAGAGACCCAGTACTTC.

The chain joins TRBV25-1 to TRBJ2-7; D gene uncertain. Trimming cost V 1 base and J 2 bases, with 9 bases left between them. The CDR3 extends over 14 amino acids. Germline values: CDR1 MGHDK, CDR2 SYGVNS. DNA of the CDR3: TGTGCCAGCAGTGAATTTACAGAAACCTACGAGCAGTACTTC. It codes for CASSEFTETYEQYF.

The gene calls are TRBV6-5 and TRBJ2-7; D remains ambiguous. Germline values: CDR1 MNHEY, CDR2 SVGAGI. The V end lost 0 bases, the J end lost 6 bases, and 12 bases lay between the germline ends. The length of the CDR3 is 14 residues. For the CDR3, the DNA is TGTGCCAGCAGTTACTCAGGGCGACGAGGCGAGCAGTACTTC. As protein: CASSYSGRRGEQYF.

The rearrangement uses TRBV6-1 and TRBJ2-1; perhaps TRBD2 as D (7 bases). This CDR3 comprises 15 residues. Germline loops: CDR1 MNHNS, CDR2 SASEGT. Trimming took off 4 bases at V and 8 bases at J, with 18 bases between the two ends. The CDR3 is CASSGGGGTPYEQFF. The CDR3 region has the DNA TGTGCCAGCAGTGGGGGAGGGGGGACGCCGTATGAGCAGTTCTTC.

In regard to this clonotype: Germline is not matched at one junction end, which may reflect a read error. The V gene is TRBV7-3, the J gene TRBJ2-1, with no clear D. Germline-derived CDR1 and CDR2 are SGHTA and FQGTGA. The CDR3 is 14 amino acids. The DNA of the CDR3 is TGTGCCAGCGCCGCAAGTGGGTCCTACAATGAGCCGTTCTTC. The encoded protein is CASAASGSYNEPFF.

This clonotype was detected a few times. The CDR3 reads CASGLPAGTGIYEQYF. DNA for the CDR3: TGTGCTAGTGGTTTGCCGGCCGGGACAGGGATTTACGAGCAGTACTTC. This chain links TRBV12-5 with TRBJ2-7; 9 positions match TRBD1. In germline, CDR1 is LGHNT, CDR2 FRNRAP. The CDR3 is made up of 16 amino acids. With V trimmed by 2 bases and J by 4 bases, 9 bases remained unmatched.

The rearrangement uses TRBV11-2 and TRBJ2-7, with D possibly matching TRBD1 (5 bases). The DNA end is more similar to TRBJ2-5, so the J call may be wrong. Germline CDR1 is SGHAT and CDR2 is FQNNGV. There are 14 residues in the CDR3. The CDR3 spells CASSLFRAPGTQYF. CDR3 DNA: TGTGCCAGCAGCTTGTTCAGGGCTCCAGGGACCCAGTACTTC.

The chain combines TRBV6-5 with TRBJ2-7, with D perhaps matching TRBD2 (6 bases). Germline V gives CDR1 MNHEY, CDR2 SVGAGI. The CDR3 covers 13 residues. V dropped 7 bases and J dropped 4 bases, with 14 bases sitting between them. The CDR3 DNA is TGTGCCAGCACCGCGGGGCCGGAGTACGAGCAGTACTTC. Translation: CASTAGPEYEQYF.

As DNA, the CDR3 is TGCAGTGCTAGTCCGGCAGGTGGGGGCACAGATACGCAGTATTTT. It codes for CSASPAGGGTDTQYF. The V call is TRBV20-1, the J call TRBJ2-3; the D is unclear. CDR3 length: 15 residues. The V and J ends lost 3 bases and 1 base respectively, with 14 bases between them. The germline V gene has CDR1 DFQATT and CDR2 SNEGSKA (reference sequence).